This section outlines one T cell receptor beta chain sequence together with its context. Some clones are missing from TCRdb's copy, which holds only in-frame ones; the method was immunoSEQ multiplex PCR. The sample lists around 230,000 clones; about 87% were seen once. This record belongs to a study of blood T cell repertoires in COVID-19. Study as a whole: From the United States, Italy and Spain came samples of acute and convalescent COVID-19.

The length of the CDR3 is 15 residues. The germline V and J ends were trimmed by 5 bases and 1 base, with 12 bases remaining between them. Per the germline V gene, CDR1 is MNHEY and CDR2 is SMNVEV (reference sequence). This chain connects TRBV27 to TRBJ1-5, with TRBD1 as a possible D gene (6 bases). This TCR was recovered from a woman in her thirties who had recovered from COVID-19. The sequencing sample was made of PBMCs or T cells enriched from blood (not recorded which). CDR3 residues: CASSPRTASNQPQHF. CDR3 sequence (DNA): TGTGCCAGCAGTCCCCGGACAGCGAGCAATCAGCCCCAGCATTTT.